This T cell receptor (beta chain) was observed in a study of shared T cell receptors in the human thymus. Trimming took off 5 bases at V and 0 bases at J, with 13 bases between the two ends. The CDR3 consists of 16 residues. Germline CDR1 and CDR2: SGHTA and FQGTGA. Data came from immunoSEQ multiplex PCR; TCRdb stores just in-frame clones and leaves some out. This sample has about 380,000 clones, with 95% found just once. Material: thymocytes. The gene calls are TRBV7-3 and TRBJ1-4, with D unresolved. The sequence came from a human donor. For the CDR3, the DNA is TGTGCCAGCAGCCAAATCATAGCTGCAACTAATGAAAAACTGTTTTTT. Translating it yields CASSQIIAATNEKLFF. The whole variable domain, remainder taken from reference TRBV7-3 and TRBJ1-4, is GAGVSQTPSNKVTEKGKYVELRCDPISGHTALYWYRQSLGQGPEFLIYFQGTGAADDSGLPNDRFFAVRPEGSVSTLKIQRTERGDSAVYLCASSQIIAATNEKLFFGSGTQLSVL.